A selection of T cell receptor beta chains follows, all from one sample in a study of T cell repertoires in cytomegalovirus infection. One entry per CDR3 protein, called by TCRdb with MiXCR from the reads. The data contain about 490,000 distinct CDR3 sequences, around 27% of them singletons. Sequencing was performed on PBMCs. The receptors come from a human donor in good health (CMV status not recorded). Some clones in this sample may be carry-over from other donors' samples. Both conserved end residues are part of each CDR3. Fields, in order: V gene, D gene, clone size, J gene, CDR3 DNA, CDR3 protein. D genes are given only for firm matches. Clone size is given for some rows only: seen once, a few or many times, or a class if the clone is expanded.

v_gene: TRBV4-3; d_gene: TRBD1; abundance: -; j_gene: TRBJ2-7; CDR3nt: TGCGCCAGCAGCTCCAGGACAGGCGCCTACGAGCAGTACTTC; CDR3aa: CASSSRTGAYEQYF
v_gene: TRBV6-2/TRBV6-3; d_gene: TRBD2; abundance: few; j_gene: TRBJ2-3; CDR3nt: TGTGCCAGCAGTTACGGGAGGGTAGCGCCAAGCTGGGGAGATACGCAGTATTTT; CDR3aa: CASSYGRVAPSWGDTQYF
v_gene: TRBV19; d_gene: -; abundance: few; j_gene: TRBJ1-3; CDR3nt: TGTGCCAGTCGGAATGAACCAGCCGTCTCTGGAAACACCATATATTTT; CDR3aa: CASRNEPAVSGNTIYF
v_gene: TRBV6-2/TRBV6-3; d_gene: TRBD2; abundance: few; j_gene: TRBJ2-7; CDR3nt: TGTGCTGTGCGGGAGGGAACCTACGAGCAGTACTTC; CDR3aa: CAVREGTYEQYF
v_gene: TRBV7-4; d_gene: -; abundance: -; j_gene: TRBJ1-3; CDR3nt: TGTGCCAACAGCCCCACCCGGAACTCTGGAAACACCATATATTTT; CDR3aa: CANSPTRNSGNTIYF
v_gene: TRBV7-2; d_gene: TRBD2; abundance: many; j_gene: TRBJ2-5; CDR3nt: TGTGCCAGCAGCTCTAGCGGGGAGGCGGAGACCCAGTACTTC; CDR3aa: CASSSSGEAETQYF
v_gene: TRBV7-6; d_gene: TRBD1; abundance: -; j_gene: TRBJ2-4; CDR3nt: TGTGCCAGCAGTACCGTGGGACAGGGGGCATCCAAAAACATTCAGTACTTC; CDR3aa: CASSTVGQGASKNIQYF
v_gene: TRBV28; d_gene: -; abundance: few; j_gene: TRBJ2-6; CDR3nt: TGTGCCAGCAATTACTACAAGCAGGGGGGTCCCGCTGGGGCCAACGTCCTGACTTTC; CDR3aa: CASNYYKQGGPAGANVLTF
v_gene: TRBV20-1; d_gene: -; abundance: -; j_gene: TRBJ2-3; CDR3nt: TGCAGTGCTAGAGATTTAGGGGGAACAGATACGCAGTATTTT; CDR3aa: CSARDLGGTDTQYF
v_gene: TRBV15; d_gene: TRBD2; abundance: few; j_gene: TRBJ2-1; CDR3nt: TGTGCCACCAGCAGAGATATTGCGGGAGGGCCGAGGGAGCAGTTCTTC; CDR3aa: CATSRDIAGGPREQFF
v_gene: TRBV9; d_gene: TRBD1; abundance: -; j_gene: TRBJ2-7; CDR3nt: TGTGCCAGCAGCGTATTCTTGGACAGGGAACACGAGCAGTACTTC; CDR3aa: CASSVFLDREHEQYF
v_gene: TRBV7-8; d_gene: -; abundance: -; j_gene: TRBJ1-5; CDR3nt: TGTGCCAGCAGCTTATTCTCAGGGGTCCCCTCTCAGCCCCAGCATTTT; CDR3aa: CASSLFSGVPSQPQHF
v_gene: TRBV7-9; d_gene: -; abundance: -; j_gene: TRBJ1-1; CDR3nt: TGTGCCAGCAGCTTAGGCCCTTCCAACACTGAAGCTTTCTTT; CDR3aa: CASSLGPSNTEAFF
v_gene: TRBV5-1; d_gene: -; abundance: -; j_gene: TRBJ2-7; CDR3nt: TGCGCCAGCAGCTTGGGTGGGACAAATTACGAGCAGTACTTC; CDR3aa: CASSLGGTNYEQYF
v_gene: TRBV12-3/TRBV12-4; d_gene: -; abundance: many; j_gene: TRBJ1-1; CDR3nt: TGTGCCAGCAGCCCCGGAGGGGGCACTGAAGCTTTCTTT; CDR3aa: CASSPGGGTEAFF
v_gene: TRBV11-1; d_gene: TRBD1; abundance: few; j_gene: TRBJ2-7; CDR3nt: TGTGCCAGCAGCTCAGCCGGGACAGCGGCCTACGAGCAGTACTTC; CDR3aa: CASSSAGTAAYEQYF
v_gene: TRBV7-2; d_gene: -; abundance: many; j_gene: TRBJ1-4; CDR3nt: TGTGCCAGCCGAGGAGGTTTGGGGGAAAAACTGTTTTTT; CDR3aa: CASRGGLGEKLFF
v_gene: TRBV7-2; d_gene: -; abundance: many; j_gene: TRBJ2-1; CDR3nt: TGTGCCAGCAGCTCCCCTCGGAGCTCCTACAATGAGCAGTTCTTC; CDR3aa: CASSSPRSSYNEQFF
v_gene: TRBV20-1; d_gene: TRBD1; abundance: few; j_gene: TRBJ2-1; CDR3nt: TGCAGTGCTAGAGTGGGACAGGGGGCTTGGAATGAGCAGTTCTTC; CDR3aa: CSARVGQGAWNEQFF
v_gene: TRBV4-1; d_gene: -; abundance: few; j_gene: TRBJ2-1; CDR3nt: TGCGCCAGCAACCAGGGGGGATCCTACAATGAGCAGTTCTTC; CDR3aa: CASNQGGSYNEQFF
v_gene: TRBV7-9; d_gene: -; abundance: many; j_gene: TRBJ1-4; CDR3nt: TGTGCCAGCAGCTTAGCGAGGAACCACGAACTGTTTTTT; CDR3aa: CASSLARNHELFF
v_gene: TRBV14; d_gene: -; abundance: -; j_gene: TRBJ2-3; CDR3nt: TGTGCCAGCAGCCCAGCTCTAACAGATACGCAGTATTTT; CDR3aa: CASSPALTDTQYF
v_gene: TRBV6-2/TRBV6-3; d_gene: -; abundance: -; j_gene: TRBJ2-1; CDR3nt: TGTGCCAGCAGACCTCAGGGTACTGAGCAGTTCTTC; CDR3aa: CASRPQGTEQFF
v_gene: TRBV5-1; d_gene: TRBD1; abundance: few; j_gene: TRBJ2-3; CDR3nt: TGCGCCAGCAGCTTGGTAGACAGGGGCGGTAGCACAGATACGCAGTATTTT; CDR3aa: CASSLVDRGGSTDTQYF
v_gene: TRBV12-3/TRBV12-4; d_gene: -; abundance: -; j_gene: TRBJ2-6; CDR3nt: TGTGCCAGCAGCCCCCGCCTTGTGGATTGGGCCTCTGGGGCCAACGTCCTGACTTTC; CDR3aa: CASSPRLVDWASGANVLTF
v_gene: TRBV3-1; d_gene: -; abundance: few; j_gene: TRBJ1-6; CDR3nt: TGTGCCAGCAGCCAAGGGGCAGTGAGTAATTCACCCCTCCACTTT; CDR3aa: CASSQGAVSNSPLHF
v_gene: TRBV29-1; d_gene: -; abundance: few; j_gene: TRBJ1-3; CDR3nt: TGCAGCGTGTTGGGTTCGGGTTTGCGTGGAAACACCATATATTTT; CDR3aa: CSVLGSGLRGNTIYF
v_gene: TRBV28; d_gene: -; abundance: few; j_gene: TRBJ2-3; CDR3nt: TGTGCCAGCAGTCTCCCGGGACCGGCCACAGATACGCAGTATTTT; CDR3aa: CASSLPGPATDTQYF
v_gene: TRBV19; d_gene: TRBD2; abundance: -; j_gene: TRBJ2-2; CDR3nt: TGTGCCAGTACCCCGGGACTAGCGGGAGGGGGCACCGGGGAGCTGTTTTTT; CDR3aa: CASTPGLAGGGTGELFF
v_gene: TRBV11-3; d_gene: TRBD1; abundance: few; j_gene: TRBJ1-6; CDR3nt: TGTGCCAGCAGCCACGGACAGGGAGGCTCACCCCTCCACTTT; CDR3aa: CASSHGQGGSPLHF
v_gene: TRBV12-3/TRBV12-4; d_gene: -; abundance: -; j_gene: TRBJ2-5; CDR3nt: TGTGCCAGCAGCGACAGAGGGGGTCAAGAGACCCAGTACTTC; CDR3aa: CASSDRGGQETQYF
v_gene: TRBV7-9; d_gene: -; abundance: -; j_gene: TRBJ1-4; CDR3nt: TGTGCCAGCAGGACCGGGACAACTAATGAAAAACTGTTTTTT; CDR3aa: CASRTGTTNEKLFF
v_gene: TRBV7-2; d_gene: -; abundance: many; j_gene: TRBJ2-2; CDR3nt: TGTGCCAGCCATTCTGTGGGGCACACCGGGGAGCTGTTTTTT; CDR3aa: CASHSVGHTGELFF
v_gene: TRBV10-3; d_gene: -; abundance: many; j_gene: TRBJ1-5; CDR3nt: TGTGCCATCAGCGGGGGTATCAATCAGCCCCAGCATTTT; CDR3aa: CAISGGINQPQHF
v_gene: TRBV20-1; d_gene: -; abundance: once; j_gene: TRBJ2-2; CDR3nt: TGCAGTGCTTTCGTAGCGGCCAGCACCGGGGAGCTGTTTTTT; CDR3aa: CSAFVAASTGELFF
v_gene: TRBV7-2; d_gene: TRBD2; abundance: -; j_gene: TRBJ2-1; CDR3nt: TGTGCCAGCAGCTTAGAGTGGGTGTCTTTACGGGAGGGCCTCAAAACCAATGAGCAGTTCTTC; CDR3aa: CASSLEWVSLREGLKTNEQFF